This TCR beta chain was found in a study of T cell repertoires in cytomegalovirus infection. Study at large: In public TCR beta signatures, there were indications of both CMV infection and matching HLA type.

TCRdb processed the reads anew with MiXCR; each CDR3 protein has one entry. The sample lists about 600,000 distinct CDR3 sequences; less than 25% were seen once. Sequenced sample: CD8+ T cells from PBMCs. The source is a human donor in good health (CMV status not recorded). Some clones in this sample may be carry-over from other donors' samples.

The CDR3 protein is CAISTSGTSDYNEQFF. CDR3 coding DNA: TGTGCCATCAGTACCTCCGGGACTAGCGATTACAATGAGCAGTTCTTC. This rearrangement joins TRBV10-3 to TRBJ2-1, with TRBD2 matching 10 bases. CDR3 length: 16 amino acids. Trimming took 5 bases from V and 4 from J; bases not matched to a gene: 8. Germline-derived CDR1 and CDR2 are ENHRY and SYGVKD.